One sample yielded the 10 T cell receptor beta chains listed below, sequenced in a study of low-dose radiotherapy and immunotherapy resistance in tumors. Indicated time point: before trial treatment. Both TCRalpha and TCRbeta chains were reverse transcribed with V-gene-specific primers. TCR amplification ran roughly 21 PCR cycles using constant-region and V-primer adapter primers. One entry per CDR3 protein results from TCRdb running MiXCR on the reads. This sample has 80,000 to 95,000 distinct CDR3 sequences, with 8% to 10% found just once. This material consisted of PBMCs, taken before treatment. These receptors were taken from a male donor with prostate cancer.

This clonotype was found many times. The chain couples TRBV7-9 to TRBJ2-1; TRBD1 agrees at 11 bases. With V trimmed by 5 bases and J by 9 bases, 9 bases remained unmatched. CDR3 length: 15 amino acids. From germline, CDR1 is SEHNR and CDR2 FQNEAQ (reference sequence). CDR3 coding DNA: TGTGCCAGCAGCCCCACCCGGGACAGGGGGGGTGAGCAGTTCTTC. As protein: CASSPTRDRGGEQFF.

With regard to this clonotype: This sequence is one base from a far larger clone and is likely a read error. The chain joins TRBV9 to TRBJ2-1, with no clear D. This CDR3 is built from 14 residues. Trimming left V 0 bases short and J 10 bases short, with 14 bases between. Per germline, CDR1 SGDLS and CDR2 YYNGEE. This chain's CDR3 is CASSVGEGPYEQFF. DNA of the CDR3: TGTGCCAGCAGCGTAGGAGAAGGACCCTACGAGCAGTTCTTC.

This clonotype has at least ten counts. This CDR3 reads CASSRPGLAGGPNEQFF. CDR3 sequence (DNA): TGTGCCAGCTCACGTCCGGGACTAGCGGGAGGGCCGAATGAGCAGTTCTTC. The chain uses TRBV18 and TRBJ2-1; 16 bases match TRBD2. The CDR3 runs to 17 residues. Germline CDR1 is KGHSH and CDR2 is LQKENI. Losses at the gene ends were 4 bases for V and 7 bases for J; bases not matched to a gene: 7.

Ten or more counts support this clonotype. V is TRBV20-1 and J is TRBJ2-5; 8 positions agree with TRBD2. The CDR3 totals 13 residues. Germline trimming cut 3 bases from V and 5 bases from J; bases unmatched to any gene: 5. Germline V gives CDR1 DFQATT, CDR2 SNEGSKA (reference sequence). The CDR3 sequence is CSASPAGDETQYF. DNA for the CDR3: TGCAGTGCTAGCCCAGCGGGAGATGAGACCCAGTACTTC.

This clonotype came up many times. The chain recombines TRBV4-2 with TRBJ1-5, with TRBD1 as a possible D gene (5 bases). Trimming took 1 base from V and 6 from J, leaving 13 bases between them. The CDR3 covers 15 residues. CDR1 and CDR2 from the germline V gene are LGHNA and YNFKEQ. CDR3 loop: CASSQGDYQGQPQHF. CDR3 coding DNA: TGTGCCAGCAGCCAAGGGGACTATCAGGGTCAGCCCCAGCATTTT.

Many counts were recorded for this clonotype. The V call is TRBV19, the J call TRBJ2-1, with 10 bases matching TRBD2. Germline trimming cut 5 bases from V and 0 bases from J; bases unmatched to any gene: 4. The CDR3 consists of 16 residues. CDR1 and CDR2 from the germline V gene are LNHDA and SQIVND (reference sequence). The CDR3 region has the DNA TGTGCCAGTAGTCCCCAGCGGGAGGGCTCCTACAATGAGCAGTTCTTC. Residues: CASSPQREGSYNEQFF.

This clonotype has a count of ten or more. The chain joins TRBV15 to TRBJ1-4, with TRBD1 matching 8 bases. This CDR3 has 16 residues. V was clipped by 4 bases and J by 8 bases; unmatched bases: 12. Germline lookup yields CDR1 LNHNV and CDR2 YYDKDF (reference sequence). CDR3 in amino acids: CATSTNGQGLTEKLFF. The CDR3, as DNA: TGTGCCACCAGCACAAACGGACAGGGTTTAACGGAAAAACTGTTTTTT.

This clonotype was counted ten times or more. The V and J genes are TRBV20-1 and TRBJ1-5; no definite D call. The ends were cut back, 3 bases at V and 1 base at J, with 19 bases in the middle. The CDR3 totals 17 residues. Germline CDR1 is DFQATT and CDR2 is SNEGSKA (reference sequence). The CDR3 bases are TGCAGTGCTAGCGTCCCGGGTTGGTTGAGGAGCAATCAGCCCCAGCATTTT. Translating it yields CSASVPGWLRSNQPQHF.

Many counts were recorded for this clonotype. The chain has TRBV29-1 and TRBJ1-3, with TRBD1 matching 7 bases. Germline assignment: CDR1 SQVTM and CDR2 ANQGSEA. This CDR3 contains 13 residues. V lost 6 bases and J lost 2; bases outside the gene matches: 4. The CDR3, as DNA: TGCAGCGTCTCACAGGGGACTGGAAACACCATATATTTT. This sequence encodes CSVSQGTGNTIYF.

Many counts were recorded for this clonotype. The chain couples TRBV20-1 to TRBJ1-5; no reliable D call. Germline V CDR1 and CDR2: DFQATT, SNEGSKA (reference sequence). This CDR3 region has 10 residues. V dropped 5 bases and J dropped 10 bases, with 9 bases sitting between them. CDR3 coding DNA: TGCAGTGCTGCCAAGGGACCCCAGCATTTT. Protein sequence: CSAAKGPQHF.